This TCR beta chain was retrieved from a study of cytomegalovirus exposure and HLA in healthy donors. With respect to this clone: Compared with germline, one end of the junction differs, possibly owing to a read error. Other DNA sequences in this sample translate to the same CDR3.

Germline CDR1 and CDR2: SEHNR and FQNEAQ (reference sequence). The CDR3 has 15 residues. PCR used 60 Vbeta primers and 13 Jbeta primers. The table came from immunoSEQ multiplex PCR; TCRdb's copy has only in-frame clones and leaves some out. The sample consists of over 100,000 clones, about 8.5% of them appearing once. The V gene is TRBV7-9, the J gene TRBJ1-1; D gene ambiguous. This TCR was recovered from a man in his forties in good health and CMV-seronegative. Sample: PBMCs. The CDR3 loop is CASSLVPSMNTEAFF. As DNA, the CDR3 is TGTGCCAGCAGCTTAGTTCCGAGCATGAATACTGAAGCTTTCTTT.